A selection of T cell receptor beta chains follows, all from one sample in a study of T cells in localized non-small cell lung cancer. This table comes from immunoSEQ multiplex PCR, and its TCRdb copy is limited to in-frame clones, with some not included. The repertoire holds around 23,000 clones, with roughly 90% as singletons. The material sequenced was peripheral blood mononuclear cells, taken before any cancer treatment. The receptors were gathered from a male donor older than 55 with stage II lung adenocarcinoma. Both conserved end residues are part of each CDR3. Fields, in order: CDR3 protein, CDR3 DNA, J gene, D gene, clone size, V gene. D genes are given only for firm matches. The listing skips clone size in some rows; elsewhere it reads once, few, many or a size class.

CDR3 protein: CASSGVAPYQETQYF
CDR3 DNA: TGTGCCAGCTCGGGGGTAGCCCCGTACCAAGAGACCCAGTACTTC
J gene: TRBJ2-5
D gene: -
clone size: -
V gene: TRBV25-1

CDR3 protein: CASSGFSNQPQHF
CDR3 DNA: TGTGCCAGCAGTGGTTTTAGCAATCAGCCCCAGCATTTT
J gene: TRBJ1-5
D gene: -
clone size: -
V gene: TRBV28

CDR3 protein: CASSFRVTETQYF
CDR3 DNA: TGTGCCAGCAGCTTCAGGGTTACGGAGACCCAGTACTTC
J gene: TRBJ2-5
D gene: -
clone size: few
V gene: TRBV7-9

CDR3 protein: CASSKVPWQDTEAFF
CDR3 DNA: TGTGCCAGCAGCAAAGTACCATGGCAGGACACTGAAGCTTTCTTT
J gene: TRBJ1-1
D gene: -
clone size: -
V gene: TRBV21-1

CDR3 protein: CASSQSLREGPQEEQYF
CDR3 DNA: TGCGCCAGCAGCCAATCCTTGCGGGAGGGCCCACAGGAGGAGCAGTACTTC
J gene: TRBJ2-7
D gene: TRBD2
clone size: -
V gene: TRBV5-1

CDR3 protein: CASSSGLPVYNEQFF
CDR3 DNA: TGTGCCAGCAGTTCCGGACTACCGGTCTACAATGAGCAGTTCTTC
J gene: TRBJ2-1
D gene: -
clone size: few
V gene: TRBV28

CDR3 protein: CASSQGLAGARETQYF
CDR3 DNA: TGCGCCAGCAGCCAAGGGCTAGCGGGAGCGAGGGAGACCCAGTACTTC
J gene: TRBJ2-5
D gene: TRBD2
clone size: -
V gene: TRBV4-1

CDR3 protein: CASSLAKGARSGYTF
CDR3 DNA: TGTGCCAGCAGCTTGGCCAAGGGGGCCCGGAGTGGCTACACCTTC
J gene: TRBJ1-2
D gene: TRBD1
clone size: -
V gene: TRBV5-6

CDR3 protein: CASSSPLGAWYTGELFF
CDR3 DNA: TGTGCCAGCAGCTCCCCCCTAGGGGCGTGGTACACCGGGGAGCTGTTTTTT
J gene: TRBJ2-2
D gene: -
clone size: once
V gene: TRBV7-2

CDR3 protein: CASSYATSGYEQYF
CDR3 DNA: TGTGCCAGCAGTTACGCGACTAGCGGGTACGAGCAGTACTTC
J gene: TRBJ2-7
D gene: TRBD2
clone size: once
V gene: TRBV6-6

CDR3 protein: CASSMGQAFEKLFF
CDR3 DNA: TGTGCCAGTAGTATGGGTCAGGCTTTCGAAAAACTGTTTTTT
J gene: TRBJ1-4
D gene: -
clone size: -
V gene: TRBV19

CDR3 protein: CASSLGGPLSTDTQYF
CDR3 DNA: TGTGCCAGCAGCTTGGGGGGGCCCCTAAGCACAGATACGCAGTATTTT
J gene: TRBJ2-3
D gene: -
clone size: -
V gene: TRBV7-9

CDR3 protein: CASSLRGSGYNEQFF
CDR3 DNA: TGCGCCAGCAGCTTGAGGGGGTCGGGGTACAATGAGCAGTTCTTC
J gene: TRBJ2-1
D gene: -
clone size: once
V gene: TRBV5-1

CDR3 protein: CASSQEGYYVQGQETQYF
CDR3 DNA: TGTGCCAGCAGCCAAGAGGGGTATTACGTACAGGGCCAAGAGACCCAGTACTTC
J gene: TRBJ2-5
D gene: -
clone size: -
V gene: TRBV4-2

CDR3 protein: CASSQPGANVLTF
CDR3 DNA: TGCGCCAGCAGTCAACCTGGGGCCAACGTCCTGACTTTC
J gene: TRBJ2-6
D gene: -
clone size: -
V gene: TRBV23-1

CDR3 protein: CAISDGTGGSEQYF
CDR3 DNA: TGTGCCATCAGTGATGGGACAGGGGGTAGTGAGCAGTACTTC
J gene: TRBJ2-7
D gene: TRBD1
clone size: -
V gene: TRBV10-3

CDR3 protein: CASANFRGFSNQPQHF
CDR3 DNA: TGTGCCAGCGCTAACTTTCGGGGGTTCAGCAATCAGCCCCAGCATTTT
J gene: TRBJ1-5
D gene: -
clone size: -
V gene: TRBV28

CDR3 protein: CASSLDLGRGTDTQYF
CDR3 DNA: TGTGCCAGCAGCTTAGATCTGGGCAGGGGCACAGATACGCAGTATTTT
J gene: TRBJ2-3
D gene: -
clone size: -
V gene: TRBV11-2

CDR3 protein: CASMGGGQPSTDTQYF
CDR3 DNA: TGTGCCAGCATGGGAGGGGGACAACCGAGCACAGATACGCAGTATTTT
J gene: TRBJ2-3
D gene: -
clone size: -
V gene: TRBV2

CDR3 protein: CSVEDRTRVSYEQYF
CDR3 DNA: TGCAGCGTTGAAGATAGGACTAGGGTTTCCTACGAGCAGTACTTC
J gene: TRBJ2-7
D gene: TRBD2
clone size: -
V gene: TRBV29-1

CDR3 protein: CASSQFSGMHNEQFF
CDR3 DNA: TGTGCCAGCAGCCAATTTAGCGGGATGCACAATGAGCAGTTCTTC
J gene: TRBJ2-1
D gene: TRBD2
clone size: -
V gene: TRBV4-2

CDR3 protein: CASSWSSGGEYEQYF
CDR3 DNA: TGTGCCAGCAGCTGGTCTAGCGGGGGGGAATACGAGCAGTACTTC
J gene: TRBJ2-7
D gene: TRBD2
clone size: -
V gene: TRBV7-9

CDR3 protein: CASSLEVGSPETQYF
CDR3 DNA: TGCGCCAGCAGCTTGGAGGTCGGGAGTCCCGAGACCCAGTACTTC
J gene: TRBJ2-5
D gene: -
clone size: medium-sized
V gene: TRBV5-1

CDR3 protein: CAISERLAGAHEQYF
CDR3 DNA: TGTGCCATCAGTGAAAGACTAGCGGGAGCGCACGAGCAGTACTTC
J gene: TRBJ2-7
D gene: TRBD2
clone size: -
V gene: TRBV10-3

CDR3 protein: CSVKLRSIQSRANVLTF
CDR3 DNA: TGCAGCGTTAAACTGCGAAGCATACAAAGTCGGGCCAACGTCCTGACTTTC
J gene: TRBJ2-6
D gene: -
clone size: -
V gene: TRBV29-1

CDR3 protein: CASSPLWLAEGNEQFF
CDR3 DNA: TGCGCCAGCAGCCCGCTTTGGCTAGCGGAAGGCAATGAGCAGTTCTTC
J gene: TRBJ2-1
D gene: TRBD2
clone size: -
V gene: TRBV5-1

CDR3 protein: CASSRTRANTGELFF
CDR3 DNA: TGTGCCAGCAGTCGGACTAGAGCGAACACCGGGGAGCTGTTTTTT
J gene: TRBJ2-2
D gene: TRBD2
clone size: -
V gene: TRBV2

CDR3 protein: CASSEQGAHLYGYTF
CDR3 DNA: TGTGCCAGCAGTGAGCAGGGGGCTCATCTCTATGGCTACACCTTC
J gene: TRBJ1-2
D gene: TRBD1
clone size: -
V gene: TRBV6-4

CDR3 protein: CATKYTGGLEQYF
CDR3 DNA: TGTGCCACCAAATATACAGGGGGCCTCGAGCAGTACTTC
J gene: TRBJ2-7
D gene: TRBD1
clone size: -
V gene: TRBV6-5

CDR3 protein: CAISESMGQGVNEQFF
CDR3 DNA: TGTGCCATCAGTGAGTCAATGGGACAGGGGGTCAATGAGCAGTTCTTC
J gene: TRBJ2-1
D gene: TRBD1
clone size: -
V gene: TRBV10-3

CDR3 protein: CASSLSLWGYTF
CDR3 DNA: TGTGCCAGCAGTTTGTCTCTCTGGGGCTACACCTTC
J gene: TRBJ1-2
D gene: -
clone size: once
V gene: TRBV28

CDR3 protein: CASRIQNTGELFF
CDR3 DNA: TGTGCCAGCAGAATCCAGAACACCGGGGAGCTGTTTTTT
J gene: TRBJ2-2
D gene: -
clone size: -
V gene: TRBV28

CDR3 protein: CASSLAPYEQFF
CDR3 DNA: TGTGCCAGCAGCTTAGCTCCTTACGAGCAGTTCTTC
J gene: TRBJ2-1
D gene: -
clone size: -
V gene: TRBV7-9

CDR3 protein: CASSLGGLADNEQFF
CDR3 DNA: TGTGCCAGCAGCTTAGGTGGACTAGCGGACAATGAGCAGTTCTTC
J gene: TRBJ2-1
D gene: TRBD2
clone size: once
V gene: TRBV7-2

CDR3 protein: CASSYMTDSGANVLTF
CDR3 DNA: TGCGCCAGCAGCTACATGACGGATTCAGGGGCCAACGTCCTGACTTTC
J gene: TRBJ2-6
D gene: -
clone size: -
V gene: TRBV5-1